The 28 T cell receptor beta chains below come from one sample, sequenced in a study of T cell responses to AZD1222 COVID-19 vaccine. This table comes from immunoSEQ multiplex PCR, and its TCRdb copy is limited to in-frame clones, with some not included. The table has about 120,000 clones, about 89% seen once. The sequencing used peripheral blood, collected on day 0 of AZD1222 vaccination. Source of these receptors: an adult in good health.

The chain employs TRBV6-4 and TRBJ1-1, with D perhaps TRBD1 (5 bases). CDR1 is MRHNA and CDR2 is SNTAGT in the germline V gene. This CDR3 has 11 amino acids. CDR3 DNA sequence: TGTGCGTGGGGGAGGAACACTGAAGCTTTCTTT. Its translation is CAWGRNTEAFF.

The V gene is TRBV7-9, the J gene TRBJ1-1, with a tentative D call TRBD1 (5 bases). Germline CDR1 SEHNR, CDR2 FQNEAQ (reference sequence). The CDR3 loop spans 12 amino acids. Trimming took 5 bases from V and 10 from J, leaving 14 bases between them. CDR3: CASSHKPGGAFF. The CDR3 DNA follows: TGTGCCAGCAGCCACAAGCCCGGGGGAGCTTTCTTT.

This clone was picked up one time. The CDR3 bases are TGCGCCAGCAGCACTACCCCAACCGGGACAGGGGGCGGTGGCTACACCTTC. Translating gives CASSTTPTGTGGGGYTF. The chain joins TRBV10-2 to TRBJ1-2; TRBD1 agrees at 12 bases. The CDR3 has 17 residues. CDR1 and CDR2 from the germline V gene are WSHSY and SAAADI. V shed 6 bases and J 7 bases; nucleotides not matched to a gene: 15.

Written as DNA, the CDR3 is TGCGCCAGCAGCCCTGACAGGCCTAATGAAAAACTGTTTTTT. The encoded protein is CASSPDRPNEKLFF. This chain links TRBV5-1 with TRBJ1-4; D may be TRBD1 (6 bases). Germline-derived CDR1 and CDR2 are SGHRS and YFSETQ. V dropped 4 bases and J dropped 3 bases, with 10 bases sitting between them. This CDR3 spans 14 amino acids. The whole variable domain, filled in from reference TRBV5-1 and TRBJ1-4, reads KAGVTQTPRYLIKTRGQQVTLSCSPISGHRSVSWYQQTPGQGLQFLFEYFSETQRNKGNFPGRFSGRQFSNSRSEMNVSTLELGDSALYLCASSPDRPNEKLFFGSGTQLSVL.

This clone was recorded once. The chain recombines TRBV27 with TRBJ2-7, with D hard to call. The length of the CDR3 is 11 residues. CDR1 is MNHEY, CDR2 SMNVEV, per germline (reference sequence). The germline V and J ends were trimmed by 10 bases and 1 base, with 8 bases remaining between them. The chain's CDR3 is CATMGSYEQYF. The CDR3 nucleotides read TGTGCCACCATGGGGTCCTACGAGCAGTACTTC.

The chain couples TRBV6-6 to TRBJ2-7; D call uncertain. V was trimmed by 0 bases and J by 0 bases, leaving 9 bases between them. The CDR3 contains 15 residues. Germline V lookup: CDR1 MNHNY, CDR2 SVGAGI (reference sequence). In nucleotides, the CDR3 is TGTGCCAGCAGTTACTCCCCGGGTAGCTCCTACGAGCAGTACTTC. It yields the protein CASSYSPGSSYEQYF.

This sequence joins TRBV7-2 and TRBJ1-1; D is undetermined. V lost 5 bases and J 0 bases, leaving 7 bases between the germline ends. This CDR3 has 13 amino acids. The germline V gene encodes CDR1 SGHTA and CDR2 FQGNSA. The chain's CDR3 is CASSHGMNTEAFF. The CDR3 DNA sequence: TGTGCCAGCAGCCACGGGATGAACACTGAAGCTTTCTTT.

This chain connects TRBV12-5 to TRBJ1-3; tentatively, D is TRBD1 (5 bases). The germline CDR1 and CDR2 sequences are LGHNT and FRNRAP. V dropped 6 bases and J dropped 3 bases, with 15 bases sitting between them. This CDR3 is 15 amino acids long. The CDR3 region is CASGPGTVGGNTIYF. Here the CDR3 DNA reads TGTGCTAGTGGACCCGGGACCGTGGGTGGAAACACCATATATTTT.

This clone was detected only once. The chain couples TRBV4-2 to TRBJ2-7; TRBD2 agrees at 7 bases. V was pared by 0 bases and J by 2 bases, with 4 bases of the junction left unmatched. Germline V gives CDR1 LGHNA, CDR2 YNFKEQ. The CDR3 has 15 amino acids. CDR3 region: CASSQEWGGAYEQYF. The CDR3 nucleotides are TGTGCCAGCAGCCAAGAATGGGGGGGGGCCTACGAGCAGTACTTC.

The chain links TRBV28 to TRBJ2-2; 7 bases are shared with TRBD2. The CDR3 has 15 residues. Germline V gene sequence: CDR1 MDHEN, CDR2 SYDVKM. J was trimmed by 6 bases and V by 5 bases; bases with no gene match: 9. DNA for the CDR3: TGTGCCAGCAGTATCAGCGGGACGGTTGCCGGGGAGCTGTTTTTT. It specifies CASSISGTVAGELFF.

CDR3 nucleotides: TGTGCCAGCAGCTTAGCGGGTAACGCCGCCGGGGAGCTGTTTTTT. The encoded protein is CASSLAGNAAGELFF. This chain connects TRBV6-5 to TRBJ2-2; 7 nucleotides align to TRBD2. The germline CDR1 and CDR2 sequences are MNHEY and SVGAGI. V lost 6 bases and J lost 6; bases outside the gene matches: 10. This CDR3 has 15 residues.

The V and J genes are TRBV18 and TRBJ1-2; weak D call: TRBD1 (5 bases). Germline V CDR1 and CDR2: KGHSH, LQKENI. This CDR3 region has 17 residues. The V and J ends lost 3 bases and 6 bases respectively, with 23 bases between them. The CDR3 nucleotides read TGTGCCAGCTCACCCCGCAGGGCCTCTTTCCTCGGGGATGGCTACACCTTC. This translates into CASSPRRASFLGDGYTF.

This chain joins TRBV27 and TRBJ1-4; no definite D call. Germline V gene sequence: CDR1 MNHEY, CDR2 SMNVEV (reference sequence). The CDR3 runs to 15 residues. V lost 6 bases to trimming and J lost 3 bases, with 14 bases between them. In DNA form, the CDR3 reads TGTGCCAGCAGCCCATCTGGGTGGGCTAATGAAAAACTGTTTTTT. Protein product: CASSPSGWANEKLFF.

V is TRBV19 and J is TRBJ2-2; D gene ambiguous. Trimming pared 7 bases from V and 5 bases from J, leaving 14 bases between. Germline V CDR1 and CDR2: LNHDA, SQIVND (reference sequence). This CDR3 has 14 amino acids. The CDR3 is CASKKIAMTGELFF. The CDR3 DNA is TGTGCCAGTAAAAAAATAGCTATGACCGGGGAGCTGTTTTTT.

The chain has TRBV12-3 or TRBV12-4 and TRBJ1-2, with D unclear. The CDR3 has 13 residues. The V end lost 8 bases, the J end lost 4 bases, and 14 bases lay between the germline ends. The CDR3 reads CASGRPPAYGYTF. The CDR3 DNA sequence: TGTGCCAGCGGACGACCCCCCGCCTATGGCTACACCTTC.

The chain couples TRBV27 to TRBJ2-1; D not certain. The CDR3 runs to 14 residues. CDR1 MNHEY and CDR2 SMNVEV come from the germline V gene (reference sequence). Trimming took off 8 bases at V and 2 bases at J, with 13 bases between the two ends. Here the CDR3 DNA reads TGTGCCAGCCGGCGGACGGAAACCTACAATGAGCAGTTCTTC. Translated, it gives CASRRTETYNEQFF.

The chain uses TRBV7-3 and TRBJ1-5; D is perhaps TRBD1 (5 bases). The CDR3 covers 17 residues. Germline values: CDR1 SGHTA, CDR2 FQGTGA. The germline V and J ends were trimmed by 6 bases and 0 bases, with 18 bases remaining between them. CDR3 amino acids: CASRYYRDSYSNQPQHF. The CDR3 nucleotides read TGTGCCAGCAGATATTACCGAGACAGCTATAGCAATCAGCCCCAGCATTTT.

The CDR3 is CASSRGSGNQPQHF. In nucleotides, the CDR3 is TGTGCCAGCAGCCGAGGGTCGGGCAATCAGCCCCAGCATTTT. The J gene is TRBJ1-5, the V gene TRBV11-2; D ambiguous. The CDR3 totals 14 residues. The germline gives CDR1 SGHAT, CDR2 FQNNGV. Trimming took 5 bases from V and 2 from J, leaving 10 bases between them.

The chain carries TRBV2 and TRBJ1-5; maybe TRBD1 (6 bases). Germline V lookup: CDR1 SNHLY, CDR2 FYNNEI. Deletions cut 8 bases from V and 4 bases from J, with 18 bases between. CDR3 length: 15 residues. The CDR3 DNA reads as TGTGCCAGCGTTTCACAGGGAGGCGTAAATCAGCCCCAGCATTTT. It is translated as CASVSQGGVNQPQHF. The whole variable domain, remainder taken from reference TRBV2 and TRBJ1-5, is EPEVTQTPSHQVTQMGQEVILRCVPISNHLYFYWYRQILGQKVEFLVSFYNNEISEKSEIFDDQFSVERPDGSNFTLKIRSTKLEDSAMYFCASVSQGGVNQPQHFGDGTRLSIL.

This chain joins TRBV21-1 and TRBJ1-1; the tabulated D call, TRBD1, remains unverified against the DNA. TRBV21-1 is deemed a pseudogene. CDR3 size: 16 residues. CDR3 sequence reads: CASSKVEGARNTEAFF. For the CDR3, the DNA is TGTGCCAGCAGCAAAGTGGAGGGGGCCAGGAACACTGAAGCTTTCTTT.

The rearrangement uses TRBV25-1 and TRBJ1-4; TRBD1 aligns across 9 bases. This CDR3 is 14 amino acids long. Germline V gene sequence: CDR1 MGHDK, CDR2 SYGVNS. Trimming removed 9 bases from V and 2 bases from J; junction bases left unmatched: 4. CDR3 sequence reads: CASGTGRTNEKLFF. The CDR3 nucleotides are TGTGCCAGTGGGACAGGGCGGACTAATGAAAAACTGTTTTTT.

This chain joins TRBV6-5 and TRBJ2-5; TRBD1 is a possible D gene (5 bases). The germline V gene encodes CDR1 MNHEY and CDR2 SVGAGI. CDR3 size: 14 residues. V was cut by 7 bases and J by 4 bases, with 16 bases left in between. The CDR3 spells CASKPPTDRETQYF. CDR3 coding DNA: TGTGCCAGCAAACCGCCGACAGATAGAGAGACCCAGTACTTC.

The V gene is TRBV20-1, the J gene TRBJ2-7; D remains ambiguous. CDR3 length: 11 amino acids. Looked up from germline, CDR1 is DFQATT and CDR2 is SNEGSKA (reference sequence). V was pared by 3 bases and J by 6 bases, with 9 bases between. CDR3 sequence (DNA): TGCAGTGCTAGCCCCTTGGGCGAGCAGTACTTC. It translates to CSASPLGEQYF.

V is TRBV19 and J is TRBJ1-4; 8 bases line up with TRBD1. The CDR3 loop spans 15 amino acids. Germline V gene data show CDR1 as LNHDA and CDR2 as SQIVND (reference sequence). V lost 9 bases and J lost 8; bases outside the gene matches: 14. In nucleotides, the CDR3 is TGTGCCAGCGACAGGGGACAAAGGGTCGGAGAAAAACTGTTTTTT. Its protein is CASDRGQRVGEKLFF.

CDR3 sequence: CSVDPSGTDTQYF. As DNA, the CDR3 is TGCAGCGTTGATCCCTCAGGCACAGATACGCAGTATTTT. The chain joins TRBV29-1 to TRBJ2-3; unclear D gene. With 3 bases removed from V and 1 base from J, the gap between germline ends came to 8 bases. This CDR3 is 13 amino acids long. Per germline, CDR1 SQVTM and CDR2 ANQGSEA.

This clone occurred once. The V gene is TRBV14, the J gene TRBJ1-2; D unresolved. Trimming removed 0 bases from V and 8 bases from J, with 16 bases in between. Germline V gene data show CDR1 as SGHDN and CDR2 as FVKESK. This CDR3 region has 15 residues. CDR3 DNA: TGTGCCAGCAGCCAAGAGGGAATGGCCATCCACGGCTACACCTTC. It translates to CASSQEGMAIHGYTF.

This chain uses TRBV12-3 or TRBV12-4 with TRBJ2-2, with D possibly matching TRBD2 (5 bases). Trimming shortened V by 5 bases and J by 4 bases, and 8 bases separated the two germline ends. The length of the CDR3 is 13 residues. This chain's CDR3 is CASSAGTTGELFF. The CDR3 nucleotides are TGTGCCAGCAGTGCGGGCACCACCGGGGAGCTGTTTTTT.

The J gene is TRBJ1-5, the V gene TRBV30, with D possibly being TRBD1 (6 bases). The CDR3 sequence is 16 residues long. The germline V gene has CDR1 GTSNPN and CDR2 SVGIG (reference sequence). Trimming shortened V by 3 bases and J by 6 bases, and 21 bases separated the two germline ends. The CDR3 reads CAWRGRWTAGLQPQHF. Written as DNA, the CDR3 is TGTGCCTGGAGGGGGAGGTGGACAGCTGGGCTTCAGCCCCAGCATTTT.